This T cell receptor beta chain originates from a study of blood T cells in healthy people across ages. CDR1 is DFQATT and CDR2 is SNEGSKA in the germline V gene (reference sequence). CDR3 length: 16 amino acids. Trimming at V came to 6 bases and at J to 10 bases, leaving 12 bases not matched to a gene. A second about 7 to 11 cycle PCR used barcoded and J-beta primers. TCRdb ran MiXCR on the 5' RACE reads and lists one entry per CDR3 protein. The data contain 780,000 or so distinct CDR3 sequences, about 55% of them seen just once; the ten biggest clones take up about 38%. For this clonotype: Antigen specificity is unknown.

Study-wide points: CMV infection status of these donors was not known.

The receptor was derived from a man of 80 years or more in good health. This rearrangement joins TRBV20-1 to TRBJ2-1; the match to TRBD2 covers 16 bases. The sample was blood. The DNA of the CDR3 is TGCAGTGCCAGACTGGGACTAGCGGGAGGGCCTTGGGAGCAGTTCTTC. It is translated as CSARLGLAGGPWEQFF.